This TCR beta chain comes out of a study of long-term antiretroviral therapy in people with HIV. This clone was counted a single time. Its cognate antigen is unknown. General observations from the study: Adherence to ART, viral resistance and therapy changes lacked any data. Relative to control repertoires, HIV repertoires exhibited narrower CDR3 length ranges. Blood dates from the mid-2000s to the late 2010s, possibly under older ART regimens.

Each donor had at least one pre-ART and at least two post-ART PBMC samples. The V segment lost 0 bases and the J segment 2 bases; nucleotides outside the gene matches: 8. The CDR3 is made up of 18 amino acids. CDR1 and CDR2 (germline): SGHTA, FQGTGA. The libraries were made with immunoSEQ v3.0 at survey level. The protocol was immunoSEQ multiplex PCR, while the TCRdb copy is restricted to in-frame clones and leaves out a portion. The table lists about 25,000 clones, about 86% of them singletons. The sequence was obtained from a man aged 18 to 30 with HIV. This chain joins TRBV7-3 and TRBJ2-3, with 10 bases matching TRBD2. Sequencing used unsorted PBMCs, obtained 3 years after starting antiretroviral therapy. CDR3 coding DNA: TGTGCCAGCAGCTTAACGGCTAGCGGGGGCCCCGTCACAGATACGCAGTATTTT. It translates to CASSLTASGGPVTDTQYF. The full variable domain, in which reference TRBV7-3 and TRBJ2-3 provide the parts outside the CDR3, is GAGVSQTPSNKVTEKGKYVELRCDPISGHTALYWYRQSLGQGPEFLIYFQGTGAADDSGLPNDRFFAVRPEGSVSTLKIQRTERGDSAVYLCASSLTASGGPVTDTQYFGPGTRLTVL.